This TCR beta chain was recorded in a study of patients and donors after allogeneic stem cell transplantation. This clonotype came up a few times. TCRdb reprocessed the RT-PCR reads with MiXCR, giving one entry per CDR3 protein. The sample shows 410,000 or so distinct CDR3 sequences, approximately 16% of them seen only once. The CDR3 is 13 amino acids. Trimming stripped 2 bases from V and 1 base from J, with 3 bases between. Germline V CDR1 and CDR2: ENHRY, SYGVKD. The gene calls are TRBV10-3 and TRBJ1-5, with no clear D. The TCR originated in a human donor who was either an allogeneic HSCT recipient or a stem cell or donor lymphocyte infusion donor (not recorded which). It is not recorded whose cells these are; they may come from a transplant donor. What was sequenced was blood, either unsorted or a sorted T cell fraction (not recorded which). CDR3 sequence: CAISEASNQPQHF. The CDR3 DNA is TGTGCCATCAGTGAGGCCAGCAATCAGCCCCAGCATTTT.